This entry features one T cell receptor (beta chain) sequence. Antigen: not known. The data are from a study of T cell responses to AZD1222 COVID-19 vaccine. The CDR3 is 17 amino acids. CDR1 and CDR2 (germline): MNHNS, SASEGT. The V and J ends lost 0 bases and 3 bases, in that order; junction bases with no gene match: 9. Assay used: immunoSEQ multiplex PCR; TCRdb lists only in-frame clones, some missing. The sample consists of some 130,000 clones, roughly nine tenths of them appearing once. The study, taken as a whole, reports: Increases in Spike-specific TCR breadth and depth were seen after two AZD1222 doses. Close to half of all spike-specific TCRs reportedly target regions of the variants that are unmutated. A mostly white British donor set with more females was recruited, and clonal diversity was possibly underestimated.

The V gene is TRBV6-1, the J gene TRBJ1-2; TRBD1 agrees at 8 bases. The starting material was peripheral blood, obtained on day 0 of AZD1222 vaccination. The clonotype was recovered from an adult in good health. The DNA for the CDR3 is TGTGCCAGCAGTGAAGCGAGGACAGGGCCGAGTTACTATGGCTACACCTTC. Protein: CASSEARTGPSYYGYTF.